What follows are 27 T cell receptor beta chains derived from one specimen sequenced in a study of cytomegalovirus exposure and HLA in healthy donors. PCR was performed using 60 Vbeta and 13 Jbeta primers. Sequenced by immunoSEQ multiplex PCR; TCRdb stores in-frame clones only, minus some. The table shows roughly 110,000 clones, with approximately 67% occurring only once. What was sequenced was PBMCs. Every receptor here comes from a man in his late teens or twenties in good health and CMV-seropositive.

A word on this clone: At one end, the junction sequence differs from germline, possibly due to a read error. The V gene is TRBV28, the J gene TRBJ2-7; D is ambiguous. The CDR3 contains 14 residues. Germline V lookup: CDR1 MDHEN, CDR2 SYDVKM. The CDR3 loop is CASSPRDLLRLTPF. In DNA form, the CDR3 reads TGTGCCAGCAGTCCCCGCGACCTTCTTCGACTTACTCCCTTC.

The chain joins TRBV6-5 to TRBJ2-1; 7 nucleotides line up with TRBD1. This CDR3 spans 15 amino acids. In germline, CDR1 is MNHEY, CDR2 SVGAGI. Losses at the gene ends were 6 bases for V and 2 bases for J; bases not matched to a gene: 7. CDR3 DNA sequence: TGTGCCAGCAGACAAACAGGGGAGCCCTACAATGAGCAGTTCTTC. Translated: CASRQTGEPYNEQFF.

The chain has TRBV9 and TRBJ2-1; TRBD1 agrees at 7 bases. With 1 base clipped from V and 4 bases from J, the junction kept 5 bases outside the gene matches. The CDR3 is 15 amino acids. CDR1 is SGDLS, CDR2 YYNGEE, per germline. The CDR3 sequence is CASSVFGQAYNEQFF. CDR3 nucleotide sequence: TGTGCCAGCAGCGTATTTGGACAGGCTTACAATGAGCAGTTCTTC.

This chain connects TRBV14 to TRBJ1-1; 8 positions match TRBD1. V lost 4 bases to trimming and J lost 6 bases; unmatched junction nucleotides: 4. The CDR3 contains 13 residues. The V gene's germline CDR1 is SGHDN and CDR2 FVKESK. The CDR3 nucleotides are TGTGCCAGCAGCCTCTGGACAGGGTCTGAAGCTTTCTTT. This codes for CASSLWTGSEAFF.

This clone has more than one count but fewer than ten. The gene calls are TRBV5-4 and TRBJ2-1, with D possibly matching TRBD2 (7 bases). Germline V gene lookup returns CDR1 SGHNT and CDR2 YYREEE (reference sequence). This CDR3 has 13 amino acids. The V end was cut by 6 bases, the J end by 6 bases, with 13 bases between. The CDR3 region has the DNA TGTGCCAGCACGGGGGGCGGGATCAATGAGCAGTTCTTC. Protein sequence: CASTGGGINEQFF. The full variable domain, its missing parts supplied by reference TRBV5-4 and TRBJ2-1, is ETGVTQSPTHLIKTRGQQVTLRCSSQSGHNTVSWYQQALGQGPQFIFQYYREEENGRGNFPPRFSGLQFPNYSSELNVNALELDDSALYLCASTGGGINEQFFGPGTRLTVL.

The rearrangement links TRBV11-2 to TRBJ1-1; D perhaps matches TRBD1 (5 bases). Trimming removed 1 base from V and 0 bases from J, with 9 bases in between. The CDR3 covers 15 residues. In germline, CDR1 is SGHAT, CDR2 FQNNGV. CDR3 region: CASSLVGGMNTEAFF. The DNA of the CDR3 is TGTGCCAGCAGCTTAGTGGGGGGGATGAACACTGAAGCTTTCTTT.

The V call is TRBV28, the J call TRBJ2-7; 7 nucleotides agree with TRBD1. The germline V gene encodes CDR1 MDHEN and CDR2 SYDVKM. The CDR3 has 15 residues. V trimming: 2 bases; J trimming: 2 bases; junction bases outside the gene matches: 6. This CDR3 reads CASSLPDRAAYEQYF. The CDR3 region has the DNA TGTGCCAGCAGTTTACCCGACAGGGCGGCCTACGAGCAGTACTTC.

This chain connects TRBV6-5 to TRBJ1-4; perhaps TRBD1 as D (5 bases). The germline gives CDR1 MNHEY, CDR2 SVGAGI. Trimming stripped 6 bases from V and 1 base from J, with 9 bases between. The CDR3 has 14 residues. The CDR3 DNA is TGTGCCAGCAGCCGGACAATAACTAATGAAAAACTGTTTTTT. This encodes CASSRTITNEKLFF.

This chain connects TRBV7-2 to TRBJ2-4; a weak D match, TRBD2 (7 bases). The CDR3 totals 16 residues. Germline CDR1 SGHTA, CDR2 FQGNSA. Trimming cost V 0 bases and J 1 base, with 10 bases left between them. Written as DNA, the CDR3 is TGTGCCAGCAGCTTAGCGGGGGGGGCTGCCAAAAACATTCAGTACTTC. Protein: CASSLAGGAAKNIQYF.

The V and J genes are TRBV29-1 and TRBJ1-5; 7 bases agree with TRBD1. Germline CDR1 reads SQVTM; CDR2 reads ANQGSEA. CDR3 size: 14 residues. J lost 2 bases, V lost 5 bases, and 6 bases had no gene match. The DNA of the CDR3 is TGCAGCGTTAGCAGGGGGATAGGCAATCAGCCCCAGCATTTT. Translated, it gives CSVSRGIGNQPQHF.

The chain employs TRBV10-3 and TRBJ1-2; the match to TRBD1 covers 10 bases. V was pared by 4 bases and J by 2 bases, with 4 bases of the junction left unmatched. The CDR3 length is 15 residues. From germline, CDR1 is ENHRY and CDR2 SYGVKD. CDR3 region: CAISGQGAANYGYTF. CDR3 bases: TGTGCCATCAGTGGACAGGGGGCTGCAAACTATGGCTACACCTTC.

The chain joins TRBV6-6 to TRBJ2-2; D possibly corresponds to TRBD1 (6 bases). Trimming took 10 bases from V and 0 from J, leaving 9 bases between them. The CDR3 has 13 amino acids. From germline, CDR1 is MNHNY and CDR2 SVGAGI (reference sequence). The DNA for the CDR3 is TGTGCCACCCGGACAGCGAACACCGGGGAGCTGTTTTTT. Translation: CATRTANTGELFF.

The chain couples TRBV11-3 to TRBJ2-3; TRBD2 agrees at 11 bases. Germline-derived CDR1 and CDR2 are SGHNT and YENEEA. V lost 1 base and J lost 6; bases outside the gene matches: 12. The CDR3 runs 18 residues. The CDR3: CASSLGLAGGRSRDTQYF. The CDR3 coding sequence is TGTGCCAGCAGCTTAGGGCTAGCGGGGGGCCGAAGTAGGGATACGCAGTATTTT.

The genes are TRBV30 and TRBJ2-7, with 7 bases that match TRBD1. Germline V gene data show CDR1 as GTSNPN and CDR2 as SVGIG (reference sequence). Unmatched junction bases numbered 10, after V lost 2 bases and J lost 0 bases. This CDR3 has 16 amino acids. CDR3 in amino acids: CAWSTSPGTVSYEQYF. DNA of the CDR3: TGTGCCTGGAGTACGTCCCCCGGGACAGTCTCCTACGAGCAGTACTTC.

This clone was recorded a few times. This sequence joins TRBV6-1 and TRBJ2-1; unclear D gene. The V end lost 7 bases, the J end lost 7 bases, and 11 bases lay between the germline ends. The CDR3 loop spans 12 amino acids. CDR1 is MNHNS, CDR2 SASEGT, per germline. DNA of the CDR3: TGTGCCAGCACTATACAGAATAATGAGCAGTTCTTC. Protein product: CASTIQNNEQFF.

The V call is TRBV11-2, the J call TRBJ2-1, with 7 bases fitting TRBD1. There are 13 residues in the CDR3. The germline V gene encodes CDR1 SGHAT and CDR2 FQNNGV. V was pared by 5 bases and J by 9 bases, with 7 bases of the junction left unmatched. The CDR3: CASSPATGSEQFF. CDR3 coding DNA: TGTGCCAGCAGCCCCGCGACAGGGAGTGAGCAGTTCTTC.

The chain links TRBV5-6 to TRBJ2-5; 7 bases are a match to TRBD1. Per germline, CDR1 SGHDT and CDR2 YYEEEE. Losses at the gene ends were 0 bases for V and 5 bases for J; bases not matched to a gene: 4. The CDR3 extends over 14 amino acids. CDR3 amino acids: CASSLVGGKETQYF. For the CDR3, the DNA is TGTGCCAGCAGCTTGGTAGGGGGCAAGGAGACCCAGTACTTC.

The J gene is TRBJ2-5, the V gene TRBV5-5, with D possibly TRBD2 on 6 matching bases. Germline CDR1 SGHKS, CDR2 YYEKEE (reference sequence). CDR3 size: 16 residues. With 0 bases removed from V and 4 bases from J, the gap between germline ends came to 16 bases. DNA for the CDR3: TGTGCCAGCAGCTTGGCTGTGGGACTTTGGGGAGAGACCCAGTACTTC. Its protein product is CASSLAVGLWGETQYF.

The chain couples TRBV7-9 to TRBJ2-7; the D gene is possibly TRBD2 (7 bases). This CDR3 has 15 residues. Trimming took 5 bases from V and 0 from J, leaving 14 bases between them. Germline CDR1 reads SEHNR; CDR2 reads FQNEAQ (reference sequence). The CDR3 region is CASSLRGASSYEQYV. The CDR3 DNA sequence: TGTGCCAGCAGCCTACGGGGGGCTAGCTCCTACGAGCAGTACGTC.

This clone was observed a single time. The rearrangement links TRBV4-1 to TRBJ2-3; possibly TRBD2 for D (6 bases). Per the germline V gene, CDR1 is MGHRA and CDR2 is YSYEKL. This CDR3 has 15 amino acids. V dropped 1 base and J dropped 5 bases, with 13 bases sitting between them. CDR3 DNA sequence: TGCGCCAGCAGCCAAGTTCCCCTGGGGGGAGATACGCAGTATTTT. Encoded protein: CASSQVPLGGDTQYF.

The genes are TRBV1 and TRBJ2-7; no check of the table's D call, TRBD2, against the DNA was made. TRBV1 is classified as a pseudogene. This CDR3 has 14 residues. This CDR3 reads CTSSQVKSGGEQYF. The CDR3 region has the DNA TGCACCAGCAGCCAAGTCAAGTCCGGGGGCGAGCAGTACTTC.

The chain has TRBV4-1 and TRBJ1-6; D ambiguous. Deletions cut 0 bases from V and 9 bases from J, with 15 bases between. The CDR3 runs 16 residues. The germline gives CDR1 MGHRA, CDR2 YSYEKL. CDR3 region: CASSQEEPLTGSPLHF. In DNA form, the CDR3 reads TGCGCCAGCAGCCAAGAGGAGCCCCTAACGGGTTCACCCCTCCACTTT.

DNA for the CDR3: TGTGCCAGCAGTGACTCGATTGAGGGATATTCCTACGAGCAGTACGTC. It specifies CASSDSIEGYSYEQYV. The chain carries TRBV6-4 and TRBJ2-7, with D tentatively TRBD2 (5 bases). V lost 0 bases and J lost 1, with 13 bases in between. CDR3 length: 16 amino acids. Germline V lookup: CDR1 MRHNA, CDR2 SNTAGT.

In DNA, the CDR3 is TGTGCCAGCAGTCGAACAGGGGGCGTAAGTCAGCCCCAGCATTTT. Translated: CASSRTGGVSQPQHF. J is TRBJ1-5 and V is TRBV2; 9 bases align to TRBD1. Germline trimming cut 5 bases from V and 6 bases from J; bases unmatched to any gene: 8. The V gene's germline CDR1 is SNHLY and CDR2 FYNNEI. The CDR3 covers 15 residues.

J is TRBJ2-2 and V is TRBV28; D gene ambiguous. V dropped 2 bases and J dropped 7 bases, with 14 bases sitting between them. The CDR3 has 15 amino acids. Germline V CDR1 and CDR2: MDHEN, SYDVKM. The chain's CDR3 is CASSLLSAGGGELFF. The DNA of the CDR3 is TGTGCCAGCAGTTTACTCTCGGCCGGCGGCGGGGAGCTGTTTTTT.

The V gene is TRBV5-1, the J gene TRBJ1-2, with a possible D match to TRBD1 (5 bases). The CDR3 covers 14 residues. V was trimmed by 0 bases and J by 6 bases, leaving 12 bases between them. The V gene's germline CDR1 is SGHRS and CDR2 YFSETQ. The CDR3 bases are TGCGCCAGCAGCTTGGTTCAGGGTTGGGATGGCTACACCTTC. Amino acids: CASSLVQGWDGYTF.

The genes are TRBV19 and TRBJ1-1; perhaps TRBD1 as D (6 bases). The V end lost 9 bases, the J end lost 1 base, and 21 bases lay between the germline ends. The CDR3 runs to 16 residues. Germline loops: CDR1 LNHDA, CDR2 SQIVND (reference sequence). CDR3 sequence: CASSRQKTGTNTEAFF. CDR3 DNA: TGTGCCAGCTCGCGACAAAAGACAGGAACGAACACTGAAGCTTTCTTT.